This T cell receptor (beta chain) emerged from a study of blood T cell repertoires in COVID-19. Germline loops: CDR1 SEHNR, CDR2 FQNEAQ (reference sequence). V lost 7 bases to trimming and J lost 7 bases, with 19 bases between them. The CDR3 is 14 residues long. Sequencing used immunoSEQ multiplex PCR; TCRdb keeps in-frame clones, though not all of them. The sample holds approximately 250,000 clones; around 83% are singletons and the top ten take under 2.5%. V gene TRBV7-9 combines with J gene TRBJ1-2; the D gene is possibly TRBD1 (5 bases). This clonotype originated in a man in his forties who had recovered from COVID-19. Sequences were obtained from peripheral blood. The CDR3 coding sequence is TGTGCCAGCACCACTTTGGGGGGGGATGGTGGCTACACCTTC. It specifies CASTTLGGDGGYTF.